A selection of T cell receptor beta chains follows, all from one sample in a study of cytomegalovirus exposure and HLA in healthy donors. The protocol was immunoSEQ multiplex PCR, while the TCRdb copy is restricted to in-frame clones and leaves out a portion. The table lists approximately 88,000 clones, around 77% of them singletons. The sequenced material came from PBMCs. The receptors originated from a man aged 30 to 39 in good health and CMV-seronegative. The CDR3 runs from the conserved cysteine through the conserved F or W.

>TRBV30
CAWSWTGNTEAFF
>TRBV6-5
CASSYTSGRTDTQYF
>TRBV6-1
CASTVGQNTEAFF
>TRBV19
CASSLHGLAGGADTQYF
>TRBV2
CASRKQGPGTEAFF
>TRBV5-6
CASSLVGRSYEQYF
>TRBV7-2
CASSLEGQTGANVLTF
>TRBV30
CAWRVIGGGETQYF
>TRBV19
CASSIMQGADNSPLHF
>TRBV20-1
CSANDRDTF
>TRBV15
CATSRGSTGTGETQYF
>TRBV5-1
CASSLDRGFYTDTQYF
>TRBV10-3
CAISERGLAGPSYEQYF
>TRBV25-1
CASSDWGTGGEKLFF
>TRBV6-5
CASRGQGAGDYGYTF
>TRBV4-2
CASSQEVLADNTGELFF
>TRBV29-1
CSVGTSGLALEQYF
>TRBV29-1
CSVPTDRRTDTQYF
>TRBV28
CASSFTGTSYEQYF
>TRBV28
CASSHGQGEVETQYF
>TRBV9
CASSSTGSSGNTIYF
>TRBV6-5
CASSDQGEHTEAFF
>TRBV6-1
CASSTENTGELFF
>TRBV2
CASSERAGSQPQHF